Below, 25 T cell receptor beta chains from the same sample are listed, as sequenced in a study of blood T cell repertoires in COVID-19. Method: immunoSEQ multiplex PCR; TCRdb's copy keeps in-frame clones and lacks some. The sample includes about 100,000 clones, about 90% of them seen just once. What was sequenced was peripheral blood. Receptor source: a man between 35 and 55 years old with active or convalescent COVID-19.

The chain recombines TRBV6-4 with TRBJ1-2, with D possibly being TRBD1 (5 bases). Per the germline V gene, CDR1 is MRHNA and CDR2 is SNTAGT. The CDR3 runs 18 residues. V shed 0 bases and J shed 0 bases, with 17 bases lying between them. The CDR3 sequence is CASSDSFTRDYANYGYTF. CDR3 nucleotides: TGTGCCAGCAGTGACTCGTTCACTCGGGACTACGCTAACTATGGCTACACCTTC.

The genes are TRBV11-2 and TRBJ1-1; D possibly corresponds to TRBD1 (6 bases). The CDR3 contains 15 residues. Germline V gene data show CDR1 as SGHAT and CDR2 as FQNNGV. Trimming removed 5 bases at V and 2 bases at J, with 15 bases between. CDR3 region: CASSLQGTVNTEAFF. The CDR3 DNA reads as TGTGCCAGCAGCCTCCAGGGGACGGTCAACACTGAAGCTTTCTTT.

This clone has a handful of counts. V and J are TRBV27 and TRBJ1-2; TRBD1 matches 8 bases. The ends lost 6 bases at V and 3 bases at J; junction bases unmatched: 6. The CDR3 has 14 amino acids. Germline assignment: CDR1 MNHEY and CDR2 SMNVEV (reference sequence). CDR3 amino acids: CASRGPGGYYGYTF. DNA for the CDR3: TGTGCCAGCAGGGGCCCAGGGGGCTACTATGGCTACACCTTC.

This clone was observed a single time. V usage is TRBV3-1 (or the pseudogene TRBV3-2) and J usage is TRBJ2-2, with D hard to call. Germline CDR1 reads LGHDT; CDR2 reads YNNKEL (reference sequence). CDR3 length: 12 amino acids. The germline V and J ends were trimmed by 1 base and 7 bases, with 4 bases remaining between them. CDR3 DNA sequence: TGTGCCAGCAGCCAAGGGCTCGGGGAGCTGTTTTTT. Its translation: CASSQGLGELFF.

In its sample, this clone was seen once. V usage is TRBV5-4 and J usage is TRBJ2-3; D gene uncertain. The V end lost 4 bases, the J end lost 5 bases, and 8 bases lay between the germline ends. CDR1 SGHNT and CDR2 YYREEE come from the germline V gene (reference sequence). CDR3 length: 12 amino acids. CDR3 residues: CASSRPGDTQYF. The CDR3 nucleotides read TGTGCCAGCAGCCGACCAGGAGATACGCAGTATTTT. The full variable domain, in which reference TRBV5-4 and TRBJ2-3 provide the parts outside the CDR3, is ETGVTQSPTHLIKTRGQQVTLRCSSQSGHNTVSWYQQALGQGPQFIFQYYREEENGRGNFPPRFSGLQFPNYSSELNVNALELDDSALYLCASSRPGDTQYFGPGTRLTVL.

The chain recombines TRBV6-5 with TRBJ2-7; a weak D match, TRBD1 (5 bases). CDR1 and CDR2 from the germline V gene are MNHEY and SVGAGI. The CDR3 is 16 residues long. V was shortened by 0 bases and J by 0 bases, with 12 bases between the two germline ends. The CDR3 DNA is TGTGCCAGCAGTTACTCGTGGACAAGTAGCTCCTACGAGCAGTACTTC. The encoded protein is CASSYSWTSSSYEQYF.

The chain uses TRBV24-1 and TRBJ2-1; TRBD2 matches at 10 bases. The CDR3 runs 17 residues. CDR1 KGHDR and CDR2 SFDVKD come from the germline V gene. V was clipped by 3 bases and J by 2 bases; unmatched bases: 6. CDR3: CATSDPSGRDAYNEQFF. The CDR3, as DNA: TGTGCCACCAGTGATCCGAGCGGGAGGGACGCCTACAATGAGCAGTTCTTC.

The chain joins TRBV6-5 to TRBJ2-7; 8 bases match TRBD1. Germline V gene data show CDR1 as MNHEY and CDR2 as SVGAGI. The V and J ends lost 5 bases and 13 bases, in that order; junction bases with no gene match: 13. The CDR3 totals 13 residues. CDR3 DNA sequence: TGTGCCAGCAGTCCGACGGACAGGGTGTTTACCTACTTC. It is translated as CASSPTDRVFTYF.

The chain uses TRBV7-2 and TRBJ2-5; D may be TRBD2 (5 bases). The CDR3 is made up of 11 amino acids. Looked up from germline, CDR1 is SGHTA and CDR2 is FQGNSA. V was trimmed by 8 bases and J by 5 bases, leaving 9 bases between them. The CDR3 here is CASGPGETQYF. CDR3 bases: TGTGCCAGCGGCCCGGGGGAGACCCAGTACTTC.

CDR3: CASSLEGRAGGPSRNEQFF. The DNA for the CDR3 is TGCGCCAGCAGCTTGGAAGGGCGAGCGGGAGGTCCGAGCCGCAATGAGCAGTTCTTC. This chain links TRBV5-1 with TRBJ2-1; 9 bases agree with TRBD2. Germline CDR1 is SGHRS and CDR2 is YFSETQ. After removal of 0 bases from V and 6 bases from J, the junction contained 16 bases not matched to a gene. The length of the CDR3 is 19 residues.

The chain couples TRBV10-3 to TRBJ2-1, with TRBD2 matching over 8 bases. This CDR3 has 14 residues. With V trimmed by 7 bases and J by 5 bases, 7 bases remained unmatched. Germline V gene sequence: CDR1 ENHRY, CDR2 SYGVKD. The CDR3 loop is CAIKSGSSNNEQFF. CDR3 bases: TGTGCCATCAAGAGCGGGAGCTCAAACAATGAGCAGTTCTTC.

The CDR3 here is CAISESLWDRGQATYEQYF. CDR3 nucleotide sequence: TGTGCCATCAGTGAGTCGCTATGGGACAGGGGGCAGGCGACCTACGAGCAGTACTTC. The rearrangement links TRBV10-3 to TRBJ2-7, with TRBD1 matching over 12 bases. This CDR3 has 19 residues. Germline CDR1 reads ENHRY; CDR2 reads SYGVKD. V trimming: 0 bases; J trimming: 2 bases; junction bases outside the gene matches: 11.

This chain joins TRBV27 and TRBJ2-1; D is perhaps TRBD2 (5 bases). CDR3 length: 14 amino acids. Germline V gene lookup returns CDR1 MNHEY and CDR2 SMNVEV (reference sequence). V lost 5 bases, J lost 3 bases, and 11 bases lay in between. The CDR3 loop reads CASSPTRLYNEQFF. The CDR3 coding sequence is TGTGCCAGCAGTCCAACTAGACTCTACAATGAGCAGTTCTTC.

V is TRBV3-1 (or the pseudogene TRBV3-2) and J is TRBJ2-3; tentative D call: TRBD2 (5 bases). V shed 1 base and J shed 3 bases, with 8 bases lying between them. This CDR3 contains 14 residues. Germline CDR1 reads LGHDT; CDR2 reads YNNKEL (reference sequence). CDR3 DNA sequence: TGTGCCAGCAGCCAAGCGGGGAGAACAGATACGCAGTATTTT. Its translation: CASSQAGRTDTQYF.

The chain carries TRBV4-1 and TRBJ1-6; TRBD1 might be the D (6 bases). The V gene lost 1 base and the J gene lost 6 bases, with 19 bases spanning the gap. Germline CDR1 and CDR2: MGHRA and YSYEKL. The CDR3 spans 18 residues. Here the CDR3 reads CASSQAIQRGLLNSPLHF. In nucleotides, the CDR3 is TGCGCCAGCAGCCAAGCCATTCAGAGGGGGTTGCTTAATTCACCCCTCCACTTT.

Here the CDR3 reads CASSLYRNYGYTF. Written as DNA, the CDR3 is TGTGCCAGCAGCTTATACAGAAACTATGGCTACACCTTC. This chain connects TRBV7-2 to TRBJ1-2; no firm D call. CDR1 is SGHTA and CDR2 is FQGNSA in the germline V gene. This CDR3 has 13 amino acids. V was shortened by 2 bases and J by 2 bases, with 6 bases between the two germline ends.

The chain uses TRBV7-9 and TRBJ1-1; a possible D gene is TRBD1 (5 bases). CDR3 length: 12 amino acids. V was trimmed by 5 bases and J by 1 base, leaving 5 bases between them. Germline V gene data show CDR1 as SEHNR and CDR2 as FQNEAQ (reference sequence). The CDR3 DNA is TGTGCCAGCAGCGGACAGAACACTGAAGCTTTCTTT. It encodes CASSGQNTEAFF.

This clone has only one observation. V and J are TRBV19 and TRBJ1-1, with D perhaps matching TRBD1 (5 bases). This CDR3 has 14 amino acids. The germline gives CDR1 LNHDA, CDR2 SQIVND (reference sequence). Trimming cost V 5 bases and J 3 bases, with 13 bases left between them. The CDR3 DNA reads as TGTGCCAGTAGTTTGGGTCGGGGGGACACTGAAGCTTTCTTT. Translation: CASSLGRGDTEAFF.

The chain has TRBV27 and TRBJ2-7; 10 bases map to TRBD2. V was pared by 3 bases and J by 4 bases, with 3 bases of the junction left unmatched. Germline V gene data show CDR1 as MNHEY and CDR2 as SMNVEV (reference sequence). The CDR3 runs to 14 residues. The CDR3 is CASSLTSGPYEQYF. CDR3 DNA: TGTGCCAGCAGTTTGACTAGCGGGCCATACGAGCAGTACTTC.

The CDR3 DNA reads TGTGCCTGGAGTGTAGATCGGGCAGGGGGAGGTAATCAGCCCCAGCATTTT. It codes for CAWSVDRAGGGNQPQHF. The chain uses TRBV30 and TRBJ1-5, with 7 bases fitting TRBD1. The CDR3 is 17 amino acids. Trimming removed 0 bases from V and 4 bases from J; junction bases left unmatched: 12. Looked up from germline, CDR1 is GTSNPN and CDR2 is SVGIG (reference sequence). Together with reference TRBV30 and TRBJ1-5, the CDR3 gives the full variable domain: SQTIHQWPATLVQPVGSPLSLECTVEGTSNPNLYWYRQAAGRGLQLLFYSVGIGQISSEVPQNLSASRPQDRQFILSSKKLLLSDSGFYLCAWSVDRAGGGNQPQHFGDGTRLSIL.

The table lists this clone with a count of one. The chain carries TRBV7-2 and TRBJ1-3, with D possibly being TRBD1 (6 bases). The CDR3 runs 17 residues. Trimming removed 1 base from V and 5 bases from J, with 18 bases in between. Germline CDR1 SGHTA, CDR2 FQGNSA. In nucleotides, the CDR3 is TGTGCCAGCAGCTTAGATATTGGCAGGGGTGGAAGAAACACCATATATTTT. Encoded protein: CASSLDIGRGGRNTIYF.

This chain joins TRBV7-8 and TRBJ1-3; 9 nucleotides line up with TRBD1. The CDR3 runs to 16 residues. The ends lost 3 bases at V and 2 bases at J; junction bases unmatched: 5. Germline V gene sequence: CDR1 SGHVS, CDR2 FQNEAQ. CDR3 in amino acids: CASSFYGDRAGNTIYF. CDR3 bases: TGTGCCAGCAGCTTTTACGGGGACAGGGCTGGAAACACCATATATTTT.

The J gene is TRBJ2-7, the V gene TRBV6-5; weak D call: TRBD1 (5 bases). Trimming took off 3 bases at V and 4 bases at J, with 16 bases between the two ends. This CDR3 region has 15 residues. CDR1 and CDR2 (germline): MNHEY, SVGAGI. CDR3 sequence (DNA): TGTGCCAGCAGTTATCTAGAGACAGACTGGTACGAGCAGTACTTC. It specifies CASSYLETDWYEQYF.

This chain uses TRBV7-2 with TRBJ1-3; perhaps TRBD1 as D (5 bases). Germline values: CDR1 SGHTA, CDR2 FQGNSA. Between the trimmed V and J ends, which lost 2 bases and 0 bases, there was a span of 11 bases. The CDR3 spans 16 residues. CDR3 protein: CASSLFGGNSGNTIYF. In nucleotides, the CDR3 is TGTGCCAGCAGCTTATTCGGGGGGAACTCTGGAAACACCATATATTTT.

The chain couples TRBV16 to TRBJ2-5; the D gene is possibly TRBD2 (5 bases). The length of the CDR3 is 14 residues. CDR1 and CDR2 from the germline V gene are KGHSY and FQNENV. Trimming stripped 4 bases from V and 4 bases from J, with 13 bases between. CDR3: CASSPQRERETQYF. The CDR3 coding sequence is TGTGCCAGCAGCCCTCAAAGGGAGAGAGAGACCCAGTACTTC.